Only one count was recorded for the clone carrying this TCR beta chain. Its antigen is unknown. The CDR3 is 12 residues long. V lost 10 bases and J 7 bases, leaving 17 bases between the germline ends. Germline CDR1 reads MNHNY; CDR2 reads SVGAGI (reference sequence). The sample is drawn from a study of cytomegalovirus exposure and HLA in healthy donors. Study outcomes and limitations: TCR beta chain V- and J-gene trimming was linked, in a later analysis, to a missense variant in DCLRE1C. CMV serostatus stood as the only immune exposure information on hand. Researchers counted around 180 TCR beta chains as cytomegalovirus-associated.

Use of 60 Vbeta and 13 Jbeta primers characterized the PCR. The repertoire was sequenced with immunoSEQ multiplex PCR; TCRdb's copy has only in-frame clones and lacks some. The data contain around 72,000 clones, over 50% of them seen just once; the ten biggest clones take up roughly 22%. Sequenced: PBMCs. This sequence was found in a man aged 35-49 years in good health and CMV-seropositive. The chain uses TRBV6-6 and TRBJ2-7, with D perhaps matching TRBD1 (6 bases). CDR3 bases: TGTGCCACCAGGAGTCTCGACAGGGAGCAGTACTTC. Protein product: CATRSLDREQYF.